This entry concerns a single T cell receptor (beta chain). These data come from a study of blood T cell repertoires in COVID-19. Study processing details: Nucleated cell number was recorded as an estimate derived from reference gene primer amplification. TCRdb's table, derived via immunoSEQ multiplex PCR, lists solely in-frame clones and lacks some. That table is the source of V, J and clone size, and D and trimming were worked out from the DNA. Among around 230,000 clones listed, just over 85% were seen once. The receptor was derived from a man aged 30 to 45 who had recovered from COVID-19. Sequencing input: peripheral blood.

The CDR3 sequence is CASSQGVPGYTGELFF. CDR3 nucleotide sequence: TGTGCCAGCAGCCAAGGGGTTCCAGGATACACCGGGGAGCTGTTTTTT. The rearrangement links TRBV3-1 (or the pseudogene TRBV3-2) to TRBJ2-2; D gene uncertain. The germline CDR1 and CDR2 sequences are LGHDT and YNNKEL (reference sequence). V gave up 1 base and J gave up 3 bases, with 12 bases separating them. The CDR3 runs to 16 residues.